These 17 T cell receptor beta chains came from one sample sequenced in a study of T-cell memory formation after mild COVID-19. Each CDR3 protein is one row after TCRdb ran MiXCR on the 5' RACE reads. Of around 320,000 distinct CDR3 sequences in the sample, around 28% are singletons; the top ten hold roughly 14%. Input material: PBMCs or a T cell subset sorted from them (not recorded which). All receptors derive from an adult woman who had mild COVID-19 (a few samples of this study predate the infection). Cell type and time point are not known.

This clonotype turned up a few times. The rearrangement links TRBV5-5 to TRBJ2-1; 7 bases are shared with TRBD2. Germline CDR1 reads SGHKS; CDR2 reads YYEKEE (reference sequence). This CDR3 has 15 residues. Unmatched junction bases numbered 11, after V lost 4 bases and J lost 7 bases. The CDR3: CASSPNSWGGNEQFF. CDR3 coding DNA: TGTGCCAGCAGCCCGAACTCCTGGGGGGGGAATGAGCAGTTCTTC.

This clonotype showed up just a few times. In DNA, the CDR3 is TGTGCCAGCAAAGGGGTCAGGGGGATTGCTGAAGCTTTCTTT. It codes for CASKGVRGIAEAFF. The chain joins TRBV2 to TRBJ1-1; 7 bases are shared with TRBD1. The CDR3 has 14 residues. With 7 bases clipped from V and 6 bases from J, the junction kept 11 bases outside the gene matches. Germline V CDR1 and CDR2: SNHLY, FYNNEI.

This clonotype was seen just once. V usage is TRBV5-6 and J usage is TRBJ2-5; 9 bases match TRBD2. Germline loops: CDR1 SGHDT, CDR2 YYEEEE. This CDR3 is 16 amino acids long. The V gene end was trimmed by 1 base and the J gene end by 1 base; junction bases not matched to a gene: 5. The CDR3 coding sequence is TGTGCCAGCAGCTTGAAGACTAGCGGAGGCCAAGAGACCCAGTACTTC. It specifies CASSLKTSGGQETQYF.

The chain uses TRBV12-3 or TRBV12-4 and TRBJ2-7; possible D gene TRBD2, 6 bases. V was trimmed by 3 bases and J by 6 bases, leaving 18 bases between them. The CDR3 is made up of 15 amino acids. The CDR3 spells CASSFSAGLAFEQYF. DNA for the CDR3: TGTGCCAGCAGTTTTTCGGCGGGACTCGCCTTCGAGCAGTACTTC.

The table lists this clonotype with a few counts. This rearrangement joins TRBV5-4 to TRBJ2-2, with D maybe TRBD2 (5 bases). CDR1 SGHNT and CDR2 YYREEE come from the germline V gene (reference sequence). V shed 2 bases and J shed 1 base, with 12 bases lying between them. The CDR3 length is 16 residues. CDR3 bases: TGTGCCAGCAGCTTTCTCCGGGAAGTGAACACCGGGGAGCTGTTTTTT. As protein: CASSFLREVNTGELFF.

This clonotype was found a few times. The chain has TRBV7-2 and TRBJ2-5, with D perhaps matching TRBD1 or TRBD2 (5 bases each). V was pared by 3 bases and J by 4 bases, with 9 bases between. The length of the CDR3 is 13 residues. Germline values: CDR1 SGHTA, CDR2 FQGNSA. The CDR3 loop reads CASSLWGRETQYF. DNA for the CDR3: TGTGCCAGCAGCTTGTGGGGGAGAGAGACCCAGTACTTC.

This chain links TRBV5-1 with TRBJ2-3; 7 bases line up with TRBD2. This CDR3 is built from 15 residues. Losses at the gene ends were 4 bases for V and 1 base for J; bases not matched to a gene: 6. Looked up from germline, CDR1 is SGHRS and CDR2 is YFSETQ. The CDR3 here is CASSPGTTRTDTQYF. As DNA, the CDR3 is TGCGCCAGCAGCCCCGGGACTACCCGCACAGATACGCAGTATTTT.

This clonotype has more than one count but fewer than ten. The gene calls are TRBV24-1 and TRBJ2-1, with 9 bases lining up with TRBD1. CDR1 and CDR2 (germline): KGHDR, SFDVKD. The J segment lost 0 bases and the V segment lost 7 bases, leaving 6 bases of the junction unmatched. The CDR3 is 16 residues long. CDR3 loop: CATSRDRARSYNEQFF. CDR3 in DNA: TGTGCCACCAGCCGGGACAGGGCCCGCTCCTACAATGAGCAGTTCTTC.

The chain combines TRBV14 with TRBJ1-2; D is perhaps TRBD1 (5 bases). The length of the CDR3 is 14 residues. V lost 5 bases and J lost 7, with 17 bases in between. From germline, CDR1 is SGHDN and CDR2 FVKESK. CDR3 nucleotide sequence: TGTGCCAGCAGCTCTGGACACGGCGGTACTGGCTACACCTTC. Protein sequence: CASSSGHGGTGYTF.

The table lists this clonotype with many counts. The chain carries TRBV29-1 and TRBJ1-1, with D maybe TRBD1 (6 bases). Deletions cut 7 bases from V and 0 bases from J, with 12 bases between. The length of the CDR3 is 13 residues. Germline values: CDR1 SQVTM, CDR2 ANQGSEA. CDR3 sequence reads: CSGTGHLNTEAFF. The CDR3, as DNA: TGCAGCGGGACGGGACACTTGAACACTGAAGCTTTCTTT.

This clonotype was seen only a few times. The gene calls are TRBV20-1 and TRBJ2-2; D gene ambiguous. The CDR3 spans 14 residues. CDR1 is DFQATT, CDR2 SNEGSKA, per germline (reference sequence). The V end was cut by 5 bases, the J end by 0 bases, with 10 bases between. CDR3 coding DNA: TGCAGTGCTTCGGTAGAACCGAACACCGGGGAGCTGTTTTTT. The encoded protein is CSASVEPNTGELFF.

This clonotype was observed a few times. This sequence joins TRBV6-5 and TRBJ2-7, with a tentative D call TRBD1 (5 bases). V was shortened by 0 bases and J by 5 bases, with 14 bases between the two germline ends. Germline CDR1 reads MNHEY; CDR2 reads SVGAGI. CDR3 size: 15 residues. For the CDR3, the DNA is TGTGCCAGCAGTTACTCGATCGACAGAGGCCACGAGCAGTACTTC. Translating gives CASSYSIDRGHEQYF.

This chain connects TRBV15 to TRBJ1-1, with a possible D match to TRBD1 (5 bases). Germline CDR1 reads LNHNV; CDR2 reads YYDKDF (reference sequence). This CDR3 is built from 15 residues. Trimming took off 0 bases at V and 4 bases at J, with 12 bases between the two ends. The CDR3 DNA reads as TGTGCCACCAGCAGAGATAGGGACGGTACCACTGAAGCTTTCTTT. This translates into CATSRDRDGTTEAFF.

This chain joins TRBV10-3 and TRBJ1-5; 9 bases line up with TRBD1. Germline V gene data show CDR1 as ENHRY and CDR2 as SYGVKD. J was trimmed by 5 bases and V by 3 bases; bases with no gene match: 2. CDR3 length: 14 residues. The CDR3 loop reads CAISDRDRDQPQHF. In DNA, the CDR3 is TGTGCCATCAGTGATCGGGACAGGGATCAGCCCCAGCATTTT.

The gene calls are TRBV12-3 or TRBV12-4 and TRBJ2-7, with 7 bases fitting TRBD2. The CDR3 extends over 14 amino acids. J lost 6 bases, V lost 7 bases, and 12 bases had no gene match. CDR3: CASTEDTIAGEQYF. The CDR3 DNA sequence: TGTGCCAGCACCGAGGATACAATAGCGGGCGAGCAGTACTTC.

The table lists this clonotype with a count of one. J is TRBJ1-1 and V is TRBV20-1; no reliable D call. The length of the CDR3 is 12 residues. Trimming removed 4 bases from V and 1 base from J, with 7 bases in between. Germline V gene sequence: CDR1 DFQATT, CDR2 SNEGSKA (reference sequence). Here the CDR3 reads CSAKTGNTEAFF. The DNA for the CDR3 is TGCAGTGCTAAGACGGGGAACACTGAAGCTTTCTTT.

This clonotype turned up a few times. The J gene is TRBJ2-1, the V gene TRBV7-9, with D tentatively TRBD2 (7 bases). Trimming cost V 5 bases and J 2 bases, with 13 bases left between them. The length of the CDR3 is 15 residues. Germline CDR1 SEHNR, CDR2 FQNEAQ (reference sequence). The CDR3 coding sequence is TGTGCCAGCAGCAGCACGGGGGGCACCTACAATGAGCAGTTCTTC. This gives the protein CASSSTGGTYNEQFF.